This T cell receptor (beta chain) was identified in a study of T cell responses to AZD1222 COVID-19 vaccine. Study conclusions and caveats: Spike-specific TCR breadth and depth both grew after two AZD1222 doses. Most donors were white British, females outnumbered males, and clonal diversity was possibly underestimated.

As concerns this clone: Its antigen is not identified.

Trimming cost V 0 bases and J 7 bases, with 16 bases left between them. Germline V lookup: CDR1 LNHNV, CDR2 YYDKDF (reference sequence). The CDR3 loop spans 15 amino acids. The protocol was immunoSEQ multiplex PCR, while the TCRdb copy is restricted to in-frame clones and leaves out a portion. The table lists over 130,000 clones, 80% to 95% of them singletons. The J gene is TRBJ2-7, the V gene TRBV15; TRBD2 is a possible D gene (6 bases). The clonotype comes from an adult who received the AZD1222 COVID-19 vaccine. Sequenced material: peripheral blood, taken 28 days after the second AZD1222 dose. The CDR3 here is CATSRDMEGGREQYF. The CDR3 DNA is TGTGCCACCAGCAGAGATATGGAGGGCGGCCGAGAGCAGTACTTC.